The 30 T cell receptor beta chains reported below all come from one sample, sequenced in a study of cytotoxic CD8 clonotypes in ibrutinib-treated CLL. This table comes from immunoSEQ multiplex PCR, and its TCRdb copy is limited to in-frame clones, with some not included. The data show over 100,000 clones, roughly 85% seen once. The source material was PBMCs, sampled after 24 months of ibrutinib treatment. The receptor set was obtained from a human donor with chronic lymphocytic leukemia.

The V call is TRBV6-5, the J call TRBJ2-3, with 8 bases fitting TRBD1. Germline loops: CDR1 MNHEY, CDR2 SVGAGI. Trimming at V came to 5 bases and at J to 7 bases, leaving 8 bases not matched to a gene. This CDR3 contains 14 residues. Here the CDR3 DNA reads TGTGCCAGCAGTACCGGACAGGGCGTATATACGCAGTATTTT. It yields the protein CASSTGQGVYTQYF.

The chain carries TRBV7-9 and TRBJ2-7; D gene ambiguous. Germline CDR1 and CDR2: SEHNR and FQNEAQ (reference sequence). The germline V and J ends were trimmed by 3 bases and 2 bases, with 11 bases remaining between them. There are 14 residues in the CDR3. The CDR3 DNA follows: TGTGCCAGCAGCTTCAGCGAGAGTACCTACGAGCAGTACTTC. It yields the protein CASSFSESTYEQYF.

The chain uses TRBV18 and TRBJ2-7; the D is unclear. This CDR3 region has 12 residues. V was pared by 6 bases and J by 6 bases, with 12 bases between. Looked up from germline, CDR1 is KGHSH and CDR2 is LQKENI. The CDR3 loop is CASSPSQSEQYF. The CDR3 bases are TGTGCCAGCTCTCCATCCCAGAGCGAGCAGTACTTC.

Here the CDR3 reads CASSFNRDQETQYF. CDR3 nucleotide sequence: TGTGCCAGCAGTTTCAACAGGGACCAAGAGACCCAGTACTTC. The rearrangement links TRBV27 to TRBJ2-5; possible D gene TRBD1, 6 bases. V was clipped by 3 bases and J by 0 bases, with 8 bases between them. Germline values: CDR1 MNHEY, CDR2 SMNVEV (reference sequence). The CDR3 length is 14 residues.

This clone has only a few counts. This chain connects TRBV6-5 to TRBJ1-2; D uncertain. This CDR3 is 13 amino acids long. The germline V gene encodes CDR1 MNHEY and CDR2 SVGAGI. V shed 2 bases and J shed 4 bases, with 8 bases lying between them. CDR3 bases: TGTGCCAGCAGTTACACCGCCGGCTATGGCTACACCTTC. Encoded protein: CASSYTAGYGYTF.

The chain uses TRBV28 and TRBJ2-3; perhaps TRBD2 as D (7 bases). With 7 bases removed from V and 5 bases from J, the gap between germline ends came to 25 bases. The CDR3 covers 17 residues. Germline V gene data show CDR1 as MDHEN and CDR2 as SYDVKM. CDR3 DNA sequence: TGTGCCAGCACTCAAGGGGGAGGGCCAAGTTCGAGAGATACGCAGTATTTT. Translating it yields CASTQGGGPSSRDTQYF.

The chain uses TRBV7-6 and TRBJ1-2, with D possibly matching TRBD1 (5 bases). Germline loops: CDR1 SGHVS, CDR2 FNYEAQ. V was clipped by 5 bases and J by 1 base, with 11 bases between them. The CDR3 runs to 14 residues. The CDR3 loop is CASSMGQGNYGYTF. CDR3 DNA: TGTGCCAGCAGCATGGGGCAGGGTAACTATGGCTACACCTTC.

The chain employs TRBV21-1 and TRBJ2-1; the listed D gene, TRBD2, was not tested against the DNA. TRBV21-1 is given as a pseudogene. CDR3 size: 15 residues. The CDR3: CASGPGTSGGNEQFF. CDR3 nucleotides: TGTGCCAGCGGCCCCGGGACTAGCGGGGGTAATGAGCAGTTCTTC.

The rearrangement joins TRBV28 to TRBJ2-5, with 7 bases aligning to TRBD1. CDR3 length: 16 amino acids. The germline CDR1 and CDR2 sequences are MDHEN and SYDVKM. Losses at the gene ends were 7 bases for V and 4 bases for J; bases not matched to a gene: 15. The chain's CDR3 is CASITRGRGLVETQYF. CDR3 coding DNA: TGTGCCAGCATAACCCGGGGCAGGGGGTTGGTAGAGACCCAGTACTTC.

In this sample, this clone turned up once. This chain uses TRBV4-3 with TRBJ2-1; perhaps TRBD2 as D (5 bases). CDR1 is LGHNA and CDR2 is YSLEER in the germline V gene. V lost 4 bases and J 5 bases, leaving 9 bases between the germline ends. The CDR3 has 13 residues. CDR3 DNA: TGCGCCAGCAGCCCGGGGTTTAACAATGAGCAGTTCTTC. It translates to CASSPGFNNEQFF.

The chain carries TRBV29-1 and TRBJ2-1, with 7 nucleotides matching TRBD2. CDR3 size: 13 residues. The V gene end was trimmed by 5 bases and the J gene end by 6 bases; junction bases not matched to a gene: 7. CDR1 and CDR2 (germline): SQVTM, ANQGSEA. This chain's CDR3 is CSVLSPSGNEQFF. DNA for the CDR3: TGCAGCGTTCTAAGCCCTAGCGGCAATGAGCAGTTCTTC.

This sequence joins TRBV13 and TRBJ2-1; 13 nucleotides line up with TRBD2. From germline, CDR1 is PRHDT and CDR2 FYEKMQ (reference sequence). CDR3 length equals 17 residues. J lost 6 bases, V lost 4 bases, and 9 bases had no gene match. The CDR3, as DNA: TGTGCCAGCAGCTCTACTAGCGGGGGGGCCTTTGGCAATGAGCAGTTCTTC. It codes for CASSSTSGGAFGNEQFF.

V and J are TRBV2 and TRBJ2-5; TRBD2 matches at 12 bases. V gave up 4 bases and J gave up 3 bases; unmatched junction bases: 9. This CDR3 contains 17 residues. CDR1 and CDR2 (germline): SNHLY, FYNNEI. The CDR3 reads CASSATSGRIPEETQYF. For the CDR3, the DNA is TGTGCCAGCAGTGCGACTAGCGGGAGAATCCCTGAAGAGACCCAGTACTTC.

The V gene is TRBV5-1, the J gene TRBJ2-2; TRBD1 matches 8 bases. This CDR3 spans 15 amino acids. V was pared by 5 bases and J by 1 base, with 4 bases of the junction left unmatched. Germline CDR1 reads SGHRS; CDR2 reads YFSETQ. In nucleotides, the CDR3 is TGCGCCAGCAGAGGGGGGACAGGGAACACCGGGGAGCTGTTTTTT. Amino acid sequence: CASRGGTGNTGELFF.

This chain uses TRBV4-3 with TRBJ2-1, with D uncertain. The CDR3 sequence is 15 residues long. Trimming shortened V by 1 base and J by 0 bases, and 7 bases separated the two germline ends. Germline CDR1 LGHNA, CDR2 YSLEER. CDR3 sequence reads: CASSQVRNSYNEQFF. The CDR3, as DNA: TGCGCCAGCAGCCAAGTTCGGAACTCCTACAATGAGCAGTTCTTC.

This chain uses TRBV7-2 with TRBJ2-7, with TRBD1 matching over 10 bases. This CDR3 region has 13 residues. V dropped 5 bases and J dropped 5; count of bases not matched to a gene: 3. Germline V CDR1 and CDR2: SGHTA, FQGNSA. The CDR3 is CASSPDRGHEQYF. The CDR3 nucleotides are TGTGCCAGCAGCCCCGACAGGGGGCACGAGCAGTACTTC.

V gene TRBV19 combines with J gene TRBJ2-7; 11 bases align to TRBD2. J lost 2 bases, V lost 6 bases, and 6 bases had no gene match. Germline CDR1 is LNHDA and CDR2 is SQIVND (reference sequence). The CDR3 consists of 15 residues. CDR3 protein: CASSEETSGTYEQYF. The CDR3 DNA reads TGTGCCAGTAGCGAAGAGACTAGCGGGACCTACGAGCAGTACTTC. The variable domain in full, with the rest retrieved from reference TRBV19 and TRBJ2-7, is DGGITQSPKYLFRKEGQNVTLSCEQNLNHDAMYWYRQDPGQGLRLIYYSQIVNDFQKGDIAEGYSVSREKKESFPLTVTSAQKNPTAFYLCASSEETSGTYEQYFGPGTRLTVT.

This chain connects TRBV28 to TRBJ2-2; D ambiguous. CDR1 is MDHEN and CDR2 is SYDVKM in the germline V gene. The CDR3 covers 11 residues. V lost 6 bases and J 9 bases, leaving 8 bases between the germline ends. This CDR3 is CASSLSRELFF. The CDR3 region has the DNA TGTGCCAGCAGCCTCAGCCGGGAGCTGTTTTTT.

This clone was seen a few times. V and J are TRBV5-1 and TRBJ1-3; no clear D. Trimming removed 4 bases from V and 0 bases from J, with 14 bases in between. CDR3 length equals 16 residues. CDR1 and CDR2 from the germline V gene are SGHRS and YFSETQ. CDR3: CASSPRAGPSGNTIYF. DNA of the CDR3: TGCGCCAGCAGCCCTCGCGCAGGCCCCTCTGGAAACACCATATATTTT.

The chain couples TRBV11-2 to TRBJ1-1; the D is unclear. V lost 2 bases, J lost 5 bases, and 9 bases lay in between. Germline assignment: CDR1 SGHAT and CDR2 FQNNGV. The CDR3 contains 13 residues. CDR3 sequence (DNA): TGTGCCAGCAGCTTATTGGTACGGACTGAAGCTTTCTTT. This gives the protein CASSLLVRTEAFF.

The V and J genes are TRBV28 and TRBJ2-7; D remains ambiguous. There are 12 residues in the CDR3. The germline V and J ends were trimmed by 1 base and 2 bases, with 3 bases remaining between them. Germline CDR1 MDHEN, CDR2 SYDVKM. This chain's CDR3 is CASSLYPYEQYF. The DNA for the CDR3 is TGTGCCAGCAGTTTATACCCCTACGAGCAGTACTTC.

CDR3 region: CSVPLTDEQYF. The CDR3, as DNA: TGCAGTGTTCCTCTCACGGACGAGCAGTACTTC. The chain carries TRBV20-1 and TRBJ2-7; D uncertain. The CDR3 runs to 11 residues. V lost 7 bases to trimming and J lost 5 bases, with 12 bases between them. CDR1 and CDR2 (germline): DFQATT, SNEGSKA (reference sequence).

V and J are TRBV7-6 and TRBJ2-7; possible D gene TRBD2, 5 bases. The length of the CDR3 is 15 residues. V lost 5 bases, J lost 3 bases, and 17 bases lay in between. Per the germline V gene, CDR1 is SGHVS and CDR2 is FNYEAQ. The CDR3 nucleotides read TGTGCCAGCAGCCAATTGAACAAAGGAGGCTACGAGCAGTACTTC. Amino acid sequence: CASSQLNKGGYEQYF. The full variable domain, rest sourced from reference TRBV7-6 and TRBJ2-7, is GAGVSQSPRYKVTKRGQDVALRCDPISGHVSLYWYRQALGQGPEFLTYFNYEAQQDKSGLPNDRFSAERPEGSISTLTIQRTEQRDSAMYRCASSQLNKGGYEQYFGPGTRLTVT.

The CDR3, as DNA: TGTGCCAGCAGCAAGCAACCAGGGGCTAATGAAAAACTGTTTTTT. Its translation: CASSKQPGANEKLFF. The chain joins TRBV21-1 to TRBJ1-4; the D call TRBD1 from the table was never checked on the DNA. TRBV21-1 is deemed a pseudogene. The CDR3 runs to 15 residues.

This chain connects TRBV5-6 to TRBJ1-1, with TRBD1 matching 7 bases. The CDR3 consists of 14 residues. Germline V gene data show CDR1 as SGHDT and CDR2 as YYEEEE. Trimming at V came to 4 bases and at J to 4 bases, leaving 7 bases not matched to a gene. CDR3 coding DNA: TGTGCCAGCAGCCCTGACAGGGTCGTCACTGAAGCTTTCTTT. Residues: CASSPDRVVTEAFF.

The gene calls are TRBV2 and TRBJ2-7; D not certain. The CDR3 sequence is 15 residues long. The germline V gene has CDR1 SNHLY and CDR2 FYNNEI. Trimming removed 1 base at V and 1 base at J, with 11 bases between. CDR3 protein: CASSEGRYRSYEQYF. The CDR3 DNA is TGTGCCAGCAGTGAAGGCAGATACCGTTCCTACGAGCAGTACTTC. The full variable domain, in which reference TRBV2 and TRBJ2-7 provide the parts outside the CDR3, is EPEVTQTPSHQVTQMGQEVILRCVPISNHLYFYWYRQILGQKVEFLVSFYNNEISEKSEIFDDQFSVERPDGSNFTLKIRSTKLEDSAMYFCASSEGRYRSYEQYFGPGTRLTVT.

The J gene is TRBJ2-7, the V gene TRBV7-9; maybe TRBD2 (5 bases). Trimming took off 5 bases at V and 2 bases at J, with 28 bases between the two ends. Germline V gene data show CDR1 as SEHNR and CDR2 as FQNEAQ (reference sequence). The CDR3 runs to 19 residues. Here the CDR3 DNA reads TGTGCCAGCAGCGGGGTAGTCGCAGAGGGATCCGCGGGTACCTACGAGCAGTACTTC. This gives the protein CASSGVVAEGSAGTYEQYF.

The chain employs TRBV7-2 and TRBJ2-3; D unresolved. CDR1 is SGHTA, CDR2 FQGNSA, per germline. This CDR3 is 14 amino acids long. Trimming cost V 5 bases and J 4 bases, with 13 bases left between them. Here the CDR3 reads CASSPWSSADTQYF. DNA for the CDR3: TGTGCCAGCAGCCCCTGGAGTTCGGCAGATACGCAGTATTTT.

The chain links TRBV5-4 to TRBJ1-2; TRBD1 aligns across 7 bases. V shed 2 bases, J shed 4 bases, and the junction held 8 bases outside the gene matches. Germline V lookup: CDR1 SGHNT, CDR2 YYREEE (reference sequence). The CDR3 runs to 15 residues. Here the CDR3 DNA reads TGTGCCAGCAGCTTACCTCGGCAGGGGGGCTATGGCTACACCTTC. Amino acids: CASSLPRQGGYGYTF.

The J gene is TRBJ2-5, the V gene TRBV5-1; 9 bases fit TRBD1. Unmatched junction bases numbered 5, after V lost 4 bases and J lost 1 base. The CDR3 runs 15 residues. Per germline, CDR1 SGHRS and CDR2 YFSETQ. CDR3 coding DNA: TGCGCCAGCAGCGGGACAGGGTCCCTCCAAGAGACCCAGTACTTC. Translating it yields CASSGTGSLQETQYF.